The rows below give T cell receptor beta chains drawn from one sample of a study of cytomegalovirus exposure and HLA in healthy donors. Here immunoSEQ multiplex PCR was the method, and the copy in TCRdb shows in-frame clones only, minus some. The sample shows some 130,000 clones, roughly 85% of them seen only once. The source material was PBMCs. The receptor set was obtained from a man aged 40-55 years in good health and CMV-seropositive. Each CDR3 is given with its conserved first and last residue. D genes are given only for firm matches. Clone size is given for some rows only: seen once, a few or many times, or a class if the clone is expanded.

TRBJ1-5	TRBD1	TRBV9	-	TGTGCCAGCAGCTTGGGACAGAAGAATCAGCCCCAGCATTTT	CASSLGQKNQPQHF
TRBJ2-4	-	TRBV18	-	TGTGCCAGCTCACCAGTAAGCGGTACTACTATTGACATTCAGTACTTC	CASSPVSGTTIDIQYF
TRBJ2-1	TRBD2	TRBV7-6	-	TGTGCCAGCAGCTCAAGACTAGCGGGGGGCTACAATGAGCAGTTCTTC	CASSSRLAGGYNEQFF
TRBJ2-7	TRBD1	TRBV6-1	-	TGTGCCAGCAGTGCCGCGGGACAGGGGCTTGGGTACGAGCAGTACTTC	CASSAAGQGLGYEQYF
TRBJ2-7	-	TRBV27	few	TGTGCCAGCGGGTGGAGGGAGCAGTACTTC	CASGWREQYF
TRBJ2-5	-	TRBV5-4	-	TGTGCCAGCAGCCCTCGGGTTGGAGAGACCCAGTACTTC	CASSPRVGETQYF
TRBJ2-2	-	TRBV27	-	TGTGCCAGCAGTTTACTGGCCGGGTCGAACACCGGGGAGCTGTTTTTT	CASSLLAGSNTGELFF
TRBJ2-5	TRBD1	TRBV30	few	TGTGCCTGGAGCGCACACGCCTCCGTATCCGGGACAGGGTTAGAGACCCAGTACTTC	CAWSAHASVSGTGLETQYF
TRBJ2-7	TRBD1	TRBV7-2	-	TGTGCCAGCAGCTTCCGGGACAGGGGGCCTCCTACCTACGAGCAGTACTTC	CASSFRDRGPPTYEQYF
TRBJ2-1	TRBD1	TRBV5-1	-	TGCGCCAGCTCCCCAACGGGACAGGTATACAATGAGCAGTTCTTC	CASSPTGQVYNEQFF
TRBJ2-7	-	TRBV5-1	-	TGCGCCAGCAGCTTGGCCCTGGGCGAAACCTACGAGCAGTACTTC	CASSLALGETYEQYF
TRBJ2-1	TRBD2	TRBV30	-	TGTGCCTGGAGGGAAACTAGCGGGACCAACAAATACAATGAGCAGTTCTTC	CAWRETSGTNKYNEQFF
TRBJ1-2	-	TRBV2	once	TGTGCCAGCAGAGAAACGACCCGCGGGAATGGCTACACCTTC	CASRETTRGNGYTF
TRBJ2-5	-	TRBV27	-	TGTGCCAGCAGTAGGAGGGGAGCTTCTGGCGGGGAGACCCAGTACTTC	CASSRRGASGGETQYF
TRBJ2-1	TRBD2	TRBV6-4	-	TGTGCCAGCAGTGACGAGGTAGCGGGAGAGCAGTTCTTC	CASSDEVAGEQFF
TRBJ2-1	TRBD2	TRBV5-1	-	TGCGCCAGCGGGCCGGGACTAGCGGGAGCTGTTGAGCAGTTCTTC	CASGPGLAGAVEQFF
TRBJ2-2	-	TRBV7-9	-	TGTGCCAGCAGCGTCACACTAGAGCTCCACACCGGGGAGCTGTTTTTT	CASSVTLELHTGELFF
TRBJ1-1	-	TRBV27	-	TGTGCCAGCACCGGTACTCATGGTGCCACTGAAGCTTTCTTT	CASTGTHGATEAFF
TRBJ1-2	-	TRBV2	-	TGTGCCAGCAGTGAGGAAAGGCGGAGCTATGGCTACACCTTC	CASSEERRSYGYTF
TRBJ1-1	-	TRBV30	-	TGTGCCTGGAGTCTTGGAGCAGCGGGTGCTTTCTTT	CAWSLGAAGAFF
TRBJ2-3	TRBD1	TRBV4-2	-	TGTGCCAGCAGCCGAGAAGACAGGGGCGGCACAGATACGCAGTATTTT	CASSREDRGGTDTQYF
TRBJ2-7	-	TRBV6-6	-	TGTGCCAGCAGTTACGGGCCCTCCTACGAGCAGTACTTC	CASSYGPSYEQYF
TRBJ2-2	TRBD2	TRBV2	-	TGTGCCAGCAGTGAGCTAGCGGGAGGAACCGGGGAGCTGTTTTTT	CASSELAGGTGELFF
TRBJ2-1	TRBD2	TRBV6-5	-	TGTGCCAGCAGTCGGACTAGCGGGAGATATACTGAGCAGTTCTTC	CASSRTSGRYTEQFF
TRBJ2-7	TRBD2	TRBV6-5	-	TGTGCCAGCAGTTACTCTGCGGGAGAAACCGGTTACGAGCAGTACTTC	CASSYSAGETGYEQYF
TRBJ1-4	-	TRBV4-2	-	TGTGCCAGCAGCCAAGACACCCAGCGGCTAAATGAAAAACTGTTTTTT	CASSQDTQRLNEKLFF
TRBJ2-1	-	TRBV4-1	-	TGCGCCAGCAGCCAAGAGGTGGAGCTATACAATGAGCAGTTCTTC	CASSQEVELYNEQFF
TRBJ1-5	-	TRBV12-5	-	TGTGCTAGTGCTGGGAGTGGCAATCAGCCCCAGCATTTT	CASAGSGNQPQHF
TRBJ2-3	-	TRBV27	few	TGTGCCAGCTATGGCAGGGGATCCACAGATACGCAGTATTTT	CASYGRGSTDTQYF
TRBJ2-7	-	TRBV6-1	-	TGTGCCAGCAGTGACAGGGCTCTAGGGGAGCAGTACTTC	CASSDRALGEQYF
TRBJ1-4	-	TRBV6-1	-	TGTGCCAGCAGTGAAGGACAGGTGCATGAAAAACTGTTTTTT	CASSEGQVHEKLFF
TRBJ2-1	TRBD2	TRBV10-1	once	TGCGCCAGCAGCCTCGGGACTAGCGGGATTCGGTACAATGAGCAGTTCTTC	CASSLGTSGIRYNEQFF
TRBJ2-7	-	TRBV7-9	-	TGTGCCAGCAGCGATACGGAGTTCACCGAGCAGTACTTC	CASSDTEFTEQYF
TRBJ2-2	TRBD2	TRBV19	-	TGTGCCAGTAGTTCTCCCCTAGCCGGGACTAGCGGGAGGCTTTTTACCGGGGAGCTGTTTTTT	CASSSPLAGTSGRLFTGELFF
TRBJ2-5	TRBD2	TRBV29-1	-	TGCAGCGCCGATTTTTCCGGGACTAGCGAAGAGACCCAGTACTTC	CSADFSGTSEETQYF
TRBJ1-3	TRBD1	TRBV28	-	TGTGCCAGCAGTTTATTGGAGGGGGCCAGTTCCATATATTTT	CASSLLEGASSIYF